The sequence of this T cell receptor (beta chain) was determined in a study of PD-L1 blockade in urothelial cancer (dated by TCRdb to 2015 to 2018). For context, the study as a whole: All patients started therapy around 2014 and received atezolizumab 1,200 mg intravenously every 3 weeks. About 90% of the 29 patients were males with bladder-origin urothelial cancer, and about 65% of the roughly 30 reported a prior smoking history. Patients had an ECOG performance status of 0 or 1 and had received between 0 and 3 prior chemotherapy regimens. Blood samples were analyzed at 3 weeks after treatment start (second dose) and at 6 weeks after treatment start. Blood samples yielded a median of roughly 140,000 T cells and roughly 83,000 unique TCRs, with median clonality 0.080. An exploratory multi-omic analysis was conducted of the somatic, immune and clinical correlates of response to PD-L1 blockade with atezolizumab in urothelial cancer. TCR sequencing covered pretreatment tumor samples and matched, serially collected peripheral blood taken before and after atezolizumab treatment. Durable clinical benefit was defined as progression-free survival longer than 6 months, and TCR features were also tested against progression-free and overall survival. Whole exome sequencing and RNA sequencing of pretreatment tumors were performed alongside TCR sequencing in the same patients. Durable clinical benefit was achieved by nine patients and was not achieved by 20 patients. Pretreatment blood TCR-seq was available for 27 to 30 patients, at least one posttreatment blood collection was obtained for 24 patients, and tumor TCR-seq was available for 24 patients. Paper-wide results and their limitations: A pretreatment peripheral blood TCR clonality below the median was linked to improved progression-free and overall survival. Patients with durable benefit showed greater expansion of tumor-associated TCR clones in peripheral blood 3 weeks after starting treatment (n of about 20, p = 0.022). Small sample size (n ≈ 28) and many exploratory analyses mean the results are intended to be hypothesis-generating.

The meaning of the sample's time point label: peripheral blood 6 weeks after treatment start. The cohort included 29 patients with locally advanced or metastatic urothelial carcinoma who were treated at Memorial Sloan Kettering on a trial protocol. Peripheral blood mononuclear cells were collected from each patient pretreatment and during treatment, giving between 1 and 8 total time points per patient. The Qiagen DNeasy Blood extraction kit was used to purify genomic DNA from total PBMCs and from tumor samples. PBMCs were collected pretreatment and during treatment, and were isolated and stored as previously described. Each PCR received spiked-in synthetic TCR analog templates so that absolute template abundance could be estimated from read counts. TCRbeta CDR3 regions were amplified from genomic DNA with bias-controlled V and J gene primers using the immunoSEQ assay. Sequencing of rearranged TCRbeta segments was done at approximately 20X coverage. Under the source paper's analysis protocol: Clustering was used to correct sequencing errors, and CDR3s were annotated against IMGT so that V, D and J genes could be assigned. Out-of-frame and stop-codon sequences were excluded, and only productive TCRbeta rearrangements were used in downstream analyses. Clonality was computed as one minus Shannon entropy normalized by the log of the number of unique productive sequences. Clones differing between time points or between blood and tumor were identified using Fisher's exact test with Benjamini-Hochberg correction, with an adjusted p below 0.01 applied as the threshold. The clones in this table, taken by TCRdb from immuneACCESS, are in-frame only. Not every clone is retained; where verified, under half of the shortfall comes from an unresolved V gene, and the cause of the rest is unknown. V, J and clone size are those of that table, while D and trimming were read from the DNA. The sample has 65,000 to 85,000 clones on record, 80% to 95% of them singletons. The ten largest clones take up about 0.91% of the sample.

As concerns this clone: The antigen it binds to is not known. Within one base of it there is no much larger clone, and no base qualities were kept.

This clonotype was obtained from a woman over 75 with urothelial cancer. This sample comprised PBMCs, obtained around atezolizumab (anti-PD-L1) treatment.

The CDR3 corresponds to CASSLPPTGAFNQPQHF. The DNA sequence follows: TGTGCCAGCAGTCTCCCCCCGACAGGGGCGTTCAATCAGCCCCAGCATTTT. This chain is built from TRBV28 and TRBJ1-5, and TRBD1 matches 8 of the central bases. CDR1 and CDR2 were assigned from the germline V gene as MDHEN and SYDVKM. Its CDR3 holds 17 amino acids, cysteine through phenylalanine. The read is trimmed to its CDR3 DNA, 51 bases read in frame from base 1. Trimming accounts for 5 bases at V and 3 bases at J, while the number of junction bases matched to no gene is 12.